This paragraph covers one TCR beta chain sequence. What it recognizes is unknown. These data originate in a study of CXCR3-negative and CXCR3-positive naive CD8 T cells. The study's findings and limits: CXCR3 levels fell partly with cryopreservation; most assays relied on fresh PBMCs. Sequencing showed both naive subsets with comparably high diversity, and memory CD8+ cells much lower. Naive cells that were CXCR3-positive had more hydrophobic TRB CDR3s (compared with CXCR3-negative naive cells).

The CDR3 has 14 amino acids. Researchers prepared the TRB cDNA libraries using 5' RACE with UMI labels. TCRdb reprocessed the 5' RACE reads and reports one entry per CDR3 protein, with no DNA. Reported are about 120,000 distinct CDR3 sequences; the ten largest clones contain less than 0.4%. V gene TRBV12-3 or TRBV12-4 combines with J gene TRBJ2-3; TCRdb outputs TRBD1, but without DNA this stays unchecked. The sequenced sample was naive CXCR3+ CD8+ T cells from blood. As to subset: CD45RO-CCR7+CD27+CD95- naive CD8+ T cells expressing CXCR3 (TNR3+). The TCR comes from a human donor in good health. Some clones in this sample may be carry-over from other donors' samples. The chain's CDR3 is CASVGQGITDTQYF.